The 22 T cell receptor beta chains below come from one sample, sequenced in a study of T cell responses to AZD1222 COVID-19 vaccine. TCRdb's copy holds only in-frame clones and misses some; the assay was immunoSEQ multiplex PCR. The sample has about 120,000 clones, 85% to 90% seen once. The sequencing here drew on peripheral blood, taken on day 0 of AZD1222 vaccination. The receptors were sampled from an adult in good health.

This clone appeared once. CDR3 protein: CASDGTGGHEQYF. CDR3 sequence (DNA): TGTGCCAGCGACGGGACAGGGGGCCACGAGCAGTACTTC. The V and J genes are TRBV2 and TRBJ2-7, with 12 positions matching TRBD1. The CDR3 runs 13 residues. J lost 5 bases, V lost 8 bases, and 4 bases had no gene match. Germline CDR1 is SNHLY and CDR2 is FYNNEI.

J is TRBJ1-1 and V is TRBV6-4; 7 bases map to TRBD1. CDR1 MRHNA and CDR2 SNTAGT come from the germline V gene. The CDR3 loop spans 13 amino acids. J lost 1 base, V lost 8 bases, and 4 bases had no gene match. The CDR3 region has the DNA TGTGCCAGCCGCAGACAGGGGAACACTGAAGCTTTCTTT. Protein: CASRRQGNTEAFF.

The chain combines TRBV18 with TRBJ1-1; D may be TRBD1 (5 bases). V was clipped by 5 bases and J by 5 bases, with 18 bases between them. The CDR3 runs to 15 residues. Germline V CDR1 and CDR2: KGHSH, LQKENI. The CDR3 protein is CASSAARGASTEAFF. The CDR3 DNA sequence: TGTGCCAGCTCAGCCGCGAGGGGCGCATCAACTGAAGCTTTCTTT.

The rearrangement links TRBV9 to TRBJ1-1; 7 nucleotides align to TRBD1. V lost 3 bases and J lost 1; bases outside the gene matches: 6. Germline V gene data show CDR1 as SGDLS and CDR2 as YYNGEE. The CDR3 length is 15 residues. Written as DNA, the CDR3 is TGTGCCAGCAGCGCTACCTGGACAGGGAACACTGAAGCTTTCTTT. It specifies CASSATWTGNTEAFF.

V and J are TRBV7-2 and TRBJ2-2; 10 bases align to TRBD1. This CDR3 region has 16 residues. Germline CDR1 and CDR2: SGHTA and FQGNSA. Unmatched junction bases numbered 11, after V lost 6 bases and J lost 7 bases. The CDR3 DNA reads TGTGCCAGCAGGCCGGTGGGGACAGGGGTCAGCGGGGAGCTGTTTTTT. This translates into CASRPVGTGVSGELFF.

In DNA, the CDR3 is TGTGCCAGCAGCTTAGGAGAGGGGGCACTAATCCACATTCAGTACTTC. It encodes CASSLGEGALIHIQYF. The genes are TRBV11-2 and TRBJ2-4; TRBD1 matches 7 bases. Germline CDR1 and CDR2: SGHAT and FQNNGV. V lost 1 base to trimming and J lost 8 bases; unmatched junction nucleotides: 11. The CDR3 is 16 amino acids.

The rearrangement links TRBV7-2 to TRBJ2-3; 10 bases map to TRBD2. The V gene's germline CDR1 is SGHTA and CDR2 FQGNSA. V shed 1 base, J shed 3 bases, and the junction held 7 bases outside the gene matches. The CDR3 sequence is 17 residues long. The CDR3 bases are TGTGCCAGCAGCTTAGAACTAGCGGGGAAAGTAACAGATACGCAGTATTTT. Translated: CASSLELAGKVTDTQYF. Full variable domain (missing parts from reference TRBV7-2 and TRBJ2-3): GAGVSQSPSNKVTEKGKDVELRCDPISGHTALYWYRQSLGQGLEFLIYFQGNSAPDKSGLPSDRFSAERTGGSVSTLTIQRTQQEDSAVYLCASSLELAGKVTDTQYFGPGTRLTVL.

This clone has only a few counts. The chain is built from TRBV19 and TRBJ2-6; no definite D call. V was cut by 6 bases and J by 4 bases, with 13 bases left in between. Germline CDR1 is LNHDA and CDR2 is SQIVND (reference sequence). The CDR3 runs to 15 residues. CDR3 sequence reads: CASSRPFRGANVLTF. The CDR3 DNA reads TGTGCCAGTAGCAGACCGTTCCGGGGGGCCAACGTCCTGACTTTC.

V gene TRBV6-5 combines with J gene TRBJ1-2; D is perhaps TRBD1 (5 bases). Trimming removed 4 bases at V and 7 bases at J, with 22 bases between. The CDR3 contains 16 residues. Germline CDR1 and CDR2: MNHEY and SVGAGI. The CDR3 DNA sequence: TGTGCCAGCAGTTTTGACGCGGGGCAGATCTCCGGTGGCTACACCTTC. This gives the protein CASSFDAGQISGGYTF.

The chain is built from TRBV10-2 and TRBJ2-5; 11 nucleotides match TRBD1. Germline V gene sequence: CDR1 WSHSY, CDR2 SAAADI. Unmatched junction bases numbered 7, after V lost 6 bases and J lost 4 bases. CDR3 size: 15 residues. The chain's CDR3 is CASRPGTGGGETQYF. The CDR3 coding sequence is TGCGCCAGCAGGCCCGGGACAGGGGGAGGAGAGACCCAGTACTTC.

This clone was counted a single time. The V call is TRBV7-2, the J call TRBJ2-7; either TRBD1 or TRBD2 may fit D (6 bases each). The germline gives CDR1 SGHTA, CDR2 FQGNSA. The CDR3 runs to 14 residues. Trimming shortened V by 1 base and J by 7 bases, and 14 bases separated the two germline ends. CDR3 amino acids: CASSLGRGQGEQYF. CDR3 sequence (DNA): TGTGCCAGCAGCTTAGGCCGGGGGCAGGGTGAGCAGTACTTC. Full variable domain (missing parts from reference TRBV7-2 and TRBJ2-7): GAGVSQSPSNKVTEKGKDVELRCDPISGHTALYWYRQSLGQGLEFLIYFQGNSAPDKSGLPSDRFSAERTGGSVSTLTIQRTQQEDSAVYLCASSLGRGQGEQYFGPGTRLTVT.

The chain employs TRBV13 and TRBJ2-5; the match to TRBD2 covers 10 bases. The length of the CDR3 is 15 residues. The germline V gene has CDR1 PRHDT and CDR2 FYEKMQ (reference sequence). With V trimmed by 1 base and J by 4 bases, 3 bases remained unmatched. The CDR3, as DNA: TGTGCCAGCAGCTTAGAGCGGGGGGGCCGAGAGACCCAGTACTTC. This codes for CASSLERGGRETQYF.

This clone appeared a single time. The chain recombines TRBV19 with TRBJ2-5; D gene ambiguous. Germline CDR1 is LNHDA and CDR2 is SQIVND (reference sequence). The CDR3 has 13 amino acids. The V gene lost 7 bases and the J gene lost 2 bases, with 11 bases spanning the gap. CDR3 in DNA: TGTGCCAGTAAGAGCCTTCTTCAAGAGACCCAGTACTTC. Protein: CASKSLLQETQYF.

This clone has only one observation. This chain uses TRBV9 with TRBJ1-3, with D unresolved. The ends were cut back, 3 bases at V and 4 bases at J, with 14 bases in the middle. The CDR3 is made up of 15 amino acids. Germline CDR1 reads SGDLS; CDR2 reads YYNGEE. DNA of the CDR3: TGTGCCAGCAGCGCCCTCCCGGCCCCCGGAAACACCATATATTTT. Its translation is CASSALPAPGNTIYF.

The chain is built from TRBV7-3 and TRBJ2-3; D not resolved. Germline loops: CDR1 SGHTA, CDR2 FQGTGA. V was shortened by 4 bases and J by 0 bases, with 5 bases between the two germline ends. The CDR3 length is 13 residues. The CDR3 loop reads CASSSHSTDTQYF. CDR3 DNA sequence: TGTGCCAGCAGCTCACACAGCACAGATACGCAGTATTTT. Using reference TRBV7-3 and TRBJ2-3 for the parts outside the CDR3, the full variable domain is GAGVSQTPSNKVTEKGKYVELRCDPISGHTALYWYRQSLGQGPEFLIYFQGTGAADDSGLPNDRFFAVRPEGSVSTLKIQRTERGDSAVYLCASSSHSTDTQYFGPGTRLTVL.

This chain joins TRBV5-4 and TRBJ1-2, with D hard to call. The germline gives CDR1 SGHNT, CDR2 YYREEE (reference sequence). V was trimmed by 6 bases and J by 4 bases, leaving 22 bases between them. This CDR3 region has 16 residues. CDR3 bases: TGTGCCAGCACCCCCTATAGTTTTCAGAGTTCCTATGGCTACACCTTC. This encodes CASTPYSFQSSYGYTF.

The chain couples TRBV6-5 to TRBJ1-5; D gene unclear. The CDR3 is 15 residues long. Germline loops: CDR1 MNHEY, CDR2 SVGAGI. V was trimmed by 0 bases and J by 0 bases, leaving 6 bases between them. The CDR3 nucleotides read TGTGCCAGCAGTTACTCGTACCATAGCAATCAGCCCCAGCATTTT. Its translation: CASSYSYHSNQPQHF.

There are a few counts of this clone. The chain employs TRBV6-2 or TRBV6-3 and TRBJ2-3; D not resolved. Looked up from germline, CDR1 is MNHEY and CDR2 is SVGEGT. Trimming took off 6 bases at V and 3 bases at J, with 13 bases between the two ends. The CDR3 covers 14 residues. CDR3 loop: CASSPTLETDTQYF. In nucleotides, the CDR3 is TGTGCCAGCAGCCCTACCCTGGAGACAGATACGCAGTATTTT.

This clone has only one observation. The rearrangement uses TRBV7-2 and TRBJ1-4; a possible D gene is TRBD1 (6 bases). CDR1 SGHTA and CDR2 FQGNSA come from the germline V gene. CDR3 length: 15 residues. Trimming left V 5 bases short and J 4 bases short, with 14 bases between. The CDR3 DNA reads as TGTGCCAGCAGCCCGACAGGTGGCGGTAATGAAAAACTGTTTTTT. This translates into CASSPTGGGNEKLFF.

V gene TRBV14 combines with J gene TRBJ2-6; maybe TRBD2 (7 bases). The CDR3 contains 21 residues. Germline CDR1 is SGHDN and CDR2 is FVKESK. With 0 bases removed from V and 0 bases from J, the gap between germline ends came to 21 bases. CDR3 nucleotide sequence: TGTGCCAGCAGCCAAGATCGGGTCAGGGGCGGGGGACCCTCTGGGGCCAACGTCCTGACTTTC. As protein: CASSQDRVRGGGPSGANVLTF.

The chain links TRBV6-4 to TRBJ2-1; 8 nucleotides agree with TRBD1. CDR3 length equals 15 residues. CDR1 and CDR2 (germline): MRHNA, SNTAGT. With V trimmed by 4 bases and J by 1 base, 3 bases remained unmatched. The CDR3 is CASSAGQGSYNEQFF. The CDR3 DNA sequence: TGTGCCAGCAGTGCAGGACAGGGTTCCTACAATGAGCAGTTCTTC.

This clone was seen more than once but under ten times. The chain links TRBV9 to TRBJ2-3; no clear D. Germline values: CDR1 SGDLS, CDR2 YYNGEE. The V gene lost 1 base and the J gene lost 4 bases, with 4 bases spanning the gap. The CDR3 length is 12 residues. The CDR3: CASSVSADTQYF. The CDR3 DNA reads TGTGCCAGCAGCGTAAGCGCAGATACGCAGTATTTT.